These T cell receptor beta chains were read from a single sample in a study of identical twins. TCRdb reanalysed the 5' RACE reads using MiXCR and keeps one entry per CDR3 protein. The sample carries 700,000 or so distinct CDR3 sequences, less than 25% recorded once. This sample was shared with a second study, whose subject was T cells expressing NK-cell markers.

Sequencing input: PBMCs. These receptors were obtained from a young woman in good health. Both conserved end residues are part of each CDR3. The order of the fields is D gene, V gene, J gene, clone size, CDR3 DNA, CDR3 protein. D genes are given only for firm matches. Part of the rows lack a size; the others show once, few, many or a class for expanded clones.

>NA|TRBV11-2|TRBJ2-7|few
TGTGCCAGCAGCTTAGTTTTGGACAGAGCCTACGAGCAGTACTTC
CASSLVLDRAYEQYF
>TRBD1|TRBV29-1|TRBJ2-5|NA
TGCAGCGTTGAGGGACAGGGACAAGAGACCCAGTACTTC
CSVEGQGQETQYF
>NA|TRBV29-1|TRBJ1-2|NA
TGCAGCGTTGAAGACCGTCTGCATCGAGGCTACACCTTC
CSVEDRLHRGYTF
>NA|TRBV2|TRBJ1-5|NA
TGTGCCAGCAGTCTGGCCGGGACAAAGGAGCATTTT
CASSLAGTKEHF
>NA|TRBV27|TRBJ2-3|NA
TGTGCCAGCAGTCTACACCCGTCCACAGATACGCAGTATTTT
CASSLHPSTDTQYF
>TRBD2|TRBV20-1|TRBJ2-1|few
TGCAGTGCTAGAGATCCTCTGCGGGGGGCCAAATACAATGAGCAGTTCTTC
CSARDPLRGAKYNEQFF
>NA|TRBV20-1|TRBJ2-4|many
TGCAGTGCTAGAGTTGGGGGCGTGGACATTCAGTACTTC
CSARVGGVDIQYF
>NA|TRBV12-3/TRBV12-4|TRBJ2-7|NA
TGTGCCAGCAGTTTAGGCGCCGAACCACTCGAGCAGTACTTC
CASSLGAEPLEQYF
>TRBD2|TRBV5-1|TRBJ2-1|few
TGCGCCAGCAGGCATATAGCGGGTTTAAGCTCCTACAATGAGCAGTTCTTC
CASRHIAGLSSYNEQFF
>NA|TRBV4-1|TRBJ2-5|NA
TGCGCCAGCAGCCAGACGGGGCGGTCGGAGACCCAGTACTTC
CASSQTGRSETQYF
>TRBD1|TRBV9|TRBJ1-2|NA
TGTGCCAGCAGCGTAGCTGAGACAGGGAGATATGGCTACACCTTC
CASSVAETGRYGYTF
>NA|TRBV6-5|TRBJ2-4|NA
TGTGCCAGCAGGCAAGGACATCTAGCCAAAAACATTCAGTACTTC
CASRQGHLAKNIQYF
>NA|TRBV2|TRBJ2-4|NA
TGTGCCAGCAGTGATAGTGTCGCAGGCCACGAAAACATTCAGTACTTC
CASSDSVAGHENIQYF
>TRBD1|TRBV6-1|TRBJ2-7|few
TGTGCCAGCAGACCCGGGACAGGGAACGGCGAGCAGTACTTC
CASRPGTGNGEQYF
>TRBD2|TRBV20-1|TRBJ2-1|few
TGCAGTGCCCCCCCTACTAGCGGGAGGGACAATGAGCAGTTCTTC
CSAPPTSGRDNEQFF
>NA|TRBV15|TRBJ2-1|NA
TGTGCCACCAGCAGAGGCGGGATAAGCTCCTACAATGAGCAGTTCTTC
CATSRGGISSYNEQFF
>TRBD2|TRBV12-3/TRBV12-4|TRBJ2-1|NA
TGTGCCAGCATCCCTCTAGCGGGGGGGCTAAATGAGCAGTTCTTC
CASIPLAGGLNEQFF
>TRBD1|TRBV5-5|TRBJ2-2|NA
TGTGCCAGCAGCTTTTGGGACAGGGGAACCGGGGAGCTGTTTTTT
CASSFWDRGTGELFF
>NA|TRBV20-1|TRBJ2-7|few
TGCAGTGCTAGAGAGTCGGGAGCCCCCTACGAGCAGTACTTC
CSARESGAPYEQYF
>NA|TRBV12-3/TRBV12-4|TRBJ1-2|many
TGTGCCAGCAGTTTATCGGGTGGCTACACCTTC
CASSLSGGYTF
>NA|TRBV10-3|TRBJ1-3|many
TGTGCCATCAGTGCGGACATGTCAGGAAACACCATATATTTT
CAISADMSGNTIYF
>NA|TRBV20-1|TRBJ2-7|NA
TGCAGTGCTAGAGAGCGGACAGCGAGCTCCTACGAGCAGTACTTC
CSARERTASSYEQYF
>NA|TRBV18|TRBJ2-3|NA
TGTGCCAGCTCACCAAGCGGCAGGGGACGGGCAGATACGCAGTATTTT
CASSPSGRGRADTQYF
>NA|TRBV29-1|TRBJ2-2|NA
TGCAGCGTTGATACAGGGAACACCGGGGAGCTGTTTTTT
CSVDTGNTGELFF
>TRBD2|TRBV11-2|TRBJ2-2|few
TGTGCCAGCAGCGGAGGGGCTAGCGGGAGGGAGCTGTTTTTT
CASSGGASGRELFF
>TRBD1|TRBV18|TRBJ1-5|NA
TGTGCCAGCTCCTGGGGACAGCCTAGCAATCAGCCCCAGCATTTT
CASSWGQPSNQPQHF